These T cell receptor beta chains were read from a single sample in a study of shared clonotypes between healthy human individuals. Libraries were prepared by immunoSEQ multiplex PCR; TCRdb keeps only in-frame clonotypes and omits some of them. The table has more than 2 million clones, over 85% seen once. Sequencing input: naive CD8+ T cells sorted from blood. These receptors were collected from a man between 18 and 35 years old in good health. The conserved cysteine and the conserved F or W are not part of the CDR3 here.

TRBV2	ASSRIGTGQVEQY
TRBV11-2	ASSLAGGGGQPQH
TRBV9	ASSVEGLAGYNEQF
TRBV27	ASSRAIPVTDTQY
TRBV5-5	ASSPGPLVGDPGELF
TRBV10-3	AISERAKYEQY
TRBV7-9	ASSLAAGGSSETQY
TRBV27	ASSFSADTGELF
TRBV10-3	AISELAGEGELF
TRBV7-9	ASSLAPSVGDGYT
TRBV5-6	ASSFTGQENYGYT
TRBV2	ASSEWEGQTSDEQY
TRBV28	ASSPMGPGNGGYT
TRBV4-1	ASSQIGGQGMVSPEAF
TRBV5-4	ASSLVGYYGYEQY
TRBV7-6	ASSLDSSTYNEQF
TRBV27	ASSLWGGGNQPQH
TRBV7-9	ASSSGGLDSLYGKT
TRBV7-8	ASSLAPVGGMAYNEQF
TRBV6-5	ASSYSTGLEQY
TRBV29-1	SVKEGPSYEQY
TRBV5-4	ASSFLAGVHNEQF
TRBV5-1	ASSRVRGDTQY
TRBV9	ASSVQTSGRASDTQY
TRBV28	ASGPGGGNQPQH
TRBV4-1	ASSPSGGYEQY
TRBV28	ASSDLPSTDTQY
TRBV7-6	ASTPGGDLLYNEQF
TRBV29-1	SVGQGAYSYNEQF
TRBV30	AWSVSDEETQY
TRBV5-1	ASSLVGGTNEQF
TRBV6-6	ASSYSTGRDTEAF
TRBV6-5	ASSYSQGNFYEQY
TRBV2	ASSEWGTGGNSPLH
TRBV5-6	ASAVGLMPTEAF
TRBV6-5	ASRPSGSSTDTQY
TRBV4-1	ASSQDGGGRNEQY
TRBV27	ASSLFAVEGTPESFATNEKLF
TRBV2	ASMNPGHLSYEQY
TRBV27	ASSLSGSLGDRWASGANVLT
TRBV4-3	ASSQGLAGVVNEQF
TRBV15	ATGDTGENTEAF
TRBV7-9	ASSSGVWASGARETQY
TRBV5-6	ASSTGGTIY
TRBV7-9	ASEDRNSNQPQH
TRBV11-2	ASSLELATEQF
TRBV2	ASSLSSGGTDTQY
TRBV5-1	ASSLGGTGYGYT
TRBV5-4	ASTSDRAFTEAF
TRBV4-1	ASSQVALNGYT
TRBV11-1	ASSSFGALEETQY